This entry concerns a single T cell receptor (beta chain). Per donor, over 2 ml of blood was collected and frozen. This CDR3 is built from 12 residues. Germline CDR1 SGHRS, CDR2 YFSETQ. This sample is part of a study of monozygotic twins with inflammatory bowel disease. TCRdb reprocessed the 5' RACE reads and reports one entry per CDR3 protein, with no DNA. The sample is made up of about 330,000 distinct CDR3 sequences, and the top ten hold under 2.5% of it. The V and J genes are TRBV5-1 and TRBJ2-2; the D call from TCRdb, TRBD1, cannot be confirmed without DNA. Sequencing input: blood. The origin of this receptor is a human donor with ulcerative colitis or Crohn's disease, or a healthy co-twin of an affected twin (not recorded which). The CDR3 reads CASSFQGTELFF.